This T cell receptor beta chain stems from a study of CD8 T cells in Susac syndrome. The authors carried out high-throughput sequencing of TCR beta. They applied it to CD8+ and CD4+ T cells obtained from blood. Relapsing-remitting disease, either stable or active, was present in the treatment-naive patients who were the multiple sclerosis controls. FACS enriched CD8+ TEMRA cells, while bulk CD8+ and CD4+ were negatively isolated. The CDR3 is 12 amino acids. The germline V and J ends were trimmed by 6 bases and 6 bases, with 9 bases remaining between them. Germline V gene data show CDR1 as MDHEN and CDR2 as SYDVKM. Random hexamers were used to reverse transcribe an amount of about 0.5 to 1 ug RNA. It was immunoSEQ multiplex PCR that amplified TCR beta CDR3 across 54 Vbeta and 13 Jbeta. One entry per CDR3 protein, called by TCRdb with MiXCR from the immunoSEQ multiplex PCR reads. The sample includes around 280,000 distinct CDR3 sequences, about 88% of them seen just once.

Sequences were obtained from CD8+ T cells from PBMCs. The sequence came from a human donor with multiple sclerosis. The V and J genes are TRBV28 and TRBJ1-5, with a tentative D call TRBD1 (5 bases). This chain's CDR3 is CASRPDSQPQHF. DNA of the CDR3: TGTGCCAGCAGACCCGACAGTCAGCCCCAGCATTTT. Full variable domain (remainder filled in from reference TRBV28 and TRBJ1-5): DVKVTQSSRYLVKRTGEKVFLECVQDMDHENMFWYRQDPGLGLRLIYFSYDVKMKEKGDIPEGYSVSREKKERFSLILESASTNQTSMYLCASRPDSQPQHFGDGTRLSIL.